This T cell receptor (beta chain) originates from a study of cytomegalovirus exposure and HLA in healthy donors. The PCR made use of 60 Vbeta and 13 Jbeta primers. The assay was immunoSEQ multiplex PCR, and TCRdb's table has in-frame clones only and misses some. Here the sample spans approximately 160,000 clones, about 73% being singletons. This clone occurred a few times. The CDR3 covers 13 residues. The germline V gene encodes CDR1 MNHNS and CDR2 SASEGT. The ends were cut back, 6 bases at V and 4 bases at J, with 13 bases in the middle. This receptor was identified in a woman aged 45-59 years in good health and CMV-seropositive. V gene TRBV6-1 combines with J gene TRBJ2-7; D is ambiguous. Sequencing was performed on PBMCs. CDR3 amino acids: CASRRLWKYEQYF. The CDR3 DNA follows: TGTGCCAGCAGGAGGCTTTGGAAGTACGAGCAGTACTTC.